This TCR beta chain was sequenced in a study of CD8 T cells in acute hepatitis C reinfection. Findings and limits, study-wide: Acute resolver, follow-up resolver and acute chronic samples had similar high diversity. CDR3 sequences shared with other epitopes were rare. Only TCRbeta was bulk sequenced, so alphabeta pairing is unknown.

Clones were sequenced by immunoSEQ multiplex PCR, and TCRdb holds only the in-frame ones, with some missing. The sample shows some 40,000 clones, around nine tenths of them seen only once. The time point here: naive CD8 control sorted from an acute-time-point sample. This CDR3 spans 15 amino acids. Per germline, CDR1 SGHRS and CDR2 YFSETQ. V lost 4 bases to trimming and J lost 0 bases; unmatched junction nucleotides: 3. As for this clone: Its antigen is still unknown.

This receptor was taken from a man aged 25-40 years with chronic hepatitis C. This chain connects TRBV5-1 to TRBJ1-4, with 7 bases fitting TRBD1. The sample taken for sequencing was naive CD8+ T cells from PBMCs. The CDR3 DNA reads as TGCGCCAGCAGCGGCCAGGGGGCAACTAATGAAAAACTGTTTTTT. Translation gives CASSGQGATNEKLFF. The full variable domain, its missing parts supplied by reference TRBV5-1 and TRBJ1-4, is KAGVTQTPRYLIKTRGQQVTLSCSPISGHRSVSWYQQTPGQGLQFLFEYFSETQRNKGNFPGRFSGRQFSNSRSEMNVSTLELGDSALYLCASSGQGATNEKLFFGSGTQLSVL.